These T cell receptor beta chains were read from a single sample in a study of shared clonotypes between healthy human individuals. Clones were sequenced by immunoSEQ multiplex PCR, and TCRdb holds only the in-frame ones, with some missing. The sample has around 2,000,000 clones; over 85% are singletons. Sequenced: naive CD8+ T cells sorted from blood. These receptors were taken from a young man in good health. CDR3s include the opening cysteine and the closing phenylalanine or tryptophan. D genes are given only for firm matches. Rows may omit the clone size; those that give it use once, few, many or a size class.

V	size	J	D	CDR3	DNA
TRBV10-3	once	TRBJ2-7	TRBD1	CAISEGGQPYEQYF	TGTGCCATCAGTGAGGGGGGACAGCCCTACGAGCAGTACTTC
TRBV6-5	.	TRBJ1-2	.	CASAPGHNYGYTF	TGTGCCAGCGCTCCGGGACACAACTATGGCTACACCTTC
TRBV28	.	TRBJ2-3	TRBD1	CASTQGAASTDTQYF	TGTGCCAGCACCCAGGGGGCAGCTAGCACAGATACGCAGTATTTT
TRBV28	.	TRBJ2-7	.	CASSQTPPRGIPYEQYF	TGTGCCAGCAGTCAAACCCCCCCCCGGGGAATTCCCTACGAGCAGTACTTC
TRBV27	once	TRBJ1-2	TRBD1	CASSFTGGGNYGYTF	TGTGCCAGCAGTTTTACAGGGGGCGGGAACTATGGCTACACCTTC
TRBV27	.	TRBJ2-3	.	CASTRTDTQYF	TGTGCCAGCACCCGCACAGATACGCAGTATTTT
TRBV5-6	once	TRBJ2-1	TRBD2	CASSLGTSGREYNEQFF	TGTGCCAGCAGCCTTGGGACTAGCGGGAGGGAATACAATGAGCAGTTCTTC
TRBV5-6	.	TRBJ2-7	TRBD2	CASRMGGAYEQYF	TGTGCCAGCAGAATGGGAGGGGCCTACGAGCAGTACTTC
TRBV11-2	.	TRBJ1-2	.	CASSFASNYGYTF	TGTGCCAGCAGCTTCGCCTCTAACTATGGCTACACCTTC
TRBV4-1	.	TRBJ1-1	.	CASSQDPSGGSGTEAFF	TGCGCCAGCAGCCAAGATCCCTCGGGGGGCTCGGGCACTGAAGCTTTCTTT
TRBV10-1	.	TRBJ2-1	.	CASSHTQGGVSYNEQFF	TGCGCCAGCAGTCACACCCAAGGGGGAGTTTCCTACAATGAGCAGTTCTTC
TRBV6-8	.	TRBJ2-3	TRBD2	CASSPGERGDHTDTQYF	TGTGCCAGCAGCCCCGGGGAACGGGGGGATCACACAGATACGCAGTATTTT
TRBV6-5	.	TRBJ1-1	TRBD1	CASTLTGGKSEAFF	TGTGCCAGCACTCTGACAGGGGGCAAATCTGAAGCTTTCTTT
TRBV6-6	.	TRBJ2-3	.	CASSYISTDTQYF	TGTGCCAGCAGTTACATTTCCACAGATACGCAGTATTTT
TRBV4-1	.	TRBJ2-2	TRBD1	CASSTEAGGYTGELFF	TGCGCCAGCAGCACAGAGGCAGGGGGCTATACCGGGGAGCTGTTTTTT
TRBV29-1	.	TRBJ2-5	.	CSVRAAPIQETQYF	TGCAGCGTTCGGGCAGCGCCGATACAAGAGACCCAGTACTTC
TRBV7-6	once	TRBJ2-2	TRBD1	CASNTGGNGELFF	TGTGCCAGCAACACAGGGGGGAACGGGGAGCTGTTTTTT
TRBV7-9	.	TRBJ2-5	TRBD1	CASIGQGAETQYF	TGTGCCAGCATTGGACAGGGAGCCGAGACCCAGTACTTC
TRBV2	.	TRBJ1-1	.	CASSEAKLVNTEAFF	TGTGCCAGCAGTGAAGCAAAGCTGGTGAACACTGAAGCTTTCTTT
TRBV7-9	.	TRBJ1-1	.	CASSLGTGTEAFF	TGTGCCAGCAGCTTAGGGACTGGAACTGAAGCTTTCTTT
TRBV4-1	.	TRBJ1-5	.	CASSQLNAWGDQPQHF	TGCGCCAGCAGCCAACTAAACGCGTGGGGGGATCAGCCCCAGCATTTT
TRBV10-2	.	TRBJ2-2	TRBD1	CASSEPGQDTGELFF	TGCGCCAGCAGTGAGCCGGGACAGGACACCGGGGAGCTGTTTTTT
TRBV13	.	TRBJ2-7	TRBD1	CASSEQGEGSYEQYF	TGTGCCAGCAGCGAACAGGGGGAAGGCTCCTACGAGCAGTACTTC
TRBV7-9	.	TRBJ1-3	.	CASSEDPSDTIYF	TGTGCCAGCAGCGAAGACCCGTCGGACACCATATATTTT
TRBV5-1	.	TRBJ2-2	.	CASSPWGETGELFF	TGCGCCAGCAGCCCATGGGGCGAGACCGGGGAGCTGTTTTTT
TRBV6-1	once	TRBJ1-1	.	CASSETPLNTEAFF	TGTGCCAGCAGTGAGACTCCTCTAAACACTGAAGCTTTCTTT
TRBV4-1	.	TRBJ1-3	.	CASSQDMDTIYF	TGCGCCAGCAGCCAGGACATGGACACCATATATTTT
TRBV7-2	.	TRBJ1-6	TRBD1	CASSFGTAYNSPLHF	TGTGCCAGCAGCTTCGGGACAGCTTATAATTCACCCCTCCACTTT
TRBV25-1	once	TRBJ2-2	TRBD2	CASSGASGGTANTGELFF	TGTGCCAGCAGTGGGGCTAGCGGGGGAACCGCGAACACCGGGGAGCTGTTTTTT
TRBV9	once	TRBJ1-1	.	CASSVAEGNTEAFF	TGTGCCAGCAGCGTAGCTGAGGGGAATACTGAAGCTTTCTTT
TRBV2	.	TRBJ2-3	.	CATPLGTDYTQYF	TGTGCCACCCCCCTCGGAACGGACTATACGCAGTATTTT
TRBV9	.	TRBJ2-7	TRBD2	CASSAGGAYEQYF	TGTGCCAGCAGCGCCGGGGGGGCCTACGAGCAGTACTTC
TRBV27	.	TRBJ2-7	TRBD2	CASSPSGGEVEHEQYF	TGTGCCAGCAGTCCCTCGGGGGGGGAGGTGGAGCACGAGCAGTACTTC
TRBV4-3	.	TRBJ2-7	.	CASSQSKGGLEQYF	TGCGCCAGCAGCCAATCTAAAGGGGGGCTTGAGCAGTACTTC
TRBV7-8	.	TRBJ2-1	.	CASSDNNEQFF	TGTGCCAGCAGCGATAACAATGAGCAGTTCTTC
TRBV13	.	TRBJ1-4	.	CASSLEGDEKLFF	TGTGCCAGCAGCTTAGAGGGGGATGAAAAACTGTTTTTT
TRBV5-4	.	TRBJ2-7	.	CASSLGAGAGEQYF	TGTGCCAGCAGCTTGGGAGCAGGGGCGGGCGAGCAGTACTTC
TRBV5-8	.	TRBJ1-5	.	CASGPVAGQVEYSNQPQHF	TGTGCCAGCGGCCCGGTTGCGGGGCAGGTTGAGTACTCCAATCAGCCCCAGCATTTT